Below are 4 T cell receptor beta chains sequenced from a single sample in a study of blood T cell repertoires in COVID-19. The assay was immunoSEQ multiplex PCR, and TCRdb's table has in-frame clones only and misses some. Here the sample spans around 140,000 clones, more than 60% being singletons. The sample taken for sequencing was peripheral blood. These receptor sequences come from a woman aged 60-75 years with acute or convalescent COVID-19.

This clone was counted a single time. The CDR3 region has the DNA TGTGCCCCTTCAGACCCGACAGCGTACCAAGAGACCCAGTACTTC. Amino acid sequence: CAPSDPTAYQETQYF. This chain joins TRBV24-1 and TRBJ2-5; maybe TRBD1 (5 bases). The CDR3 totals 15 residues. Germline V lookup: CDR1 KGHDR, CDR2 SFDVKD. V was shortened by 12 bases and J by 0 bases, with 19 bases between the two germline ends.

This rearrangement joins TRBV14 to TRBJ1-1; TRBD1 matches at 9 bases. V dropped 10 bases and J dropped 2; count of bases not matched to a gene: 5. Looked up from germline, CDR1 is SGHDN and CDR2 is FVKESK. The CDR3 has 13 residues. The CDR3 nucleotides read TGTGCCACTAAAACAGGGGGCAACACTGAAGCTTTCTTT. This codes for CATKTGGNTEAFF.

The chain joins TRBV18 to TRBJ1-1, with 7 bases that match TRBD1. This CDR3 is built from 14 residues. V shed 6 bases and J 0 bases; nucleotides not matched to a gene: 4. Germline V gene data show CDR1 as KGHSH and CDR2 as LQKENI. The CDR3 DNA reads TGTGCCAGCTCCCGGGACAGATTGAACACTGAAGCTTTCTTT. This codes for CASSRDRLNTEAFF.

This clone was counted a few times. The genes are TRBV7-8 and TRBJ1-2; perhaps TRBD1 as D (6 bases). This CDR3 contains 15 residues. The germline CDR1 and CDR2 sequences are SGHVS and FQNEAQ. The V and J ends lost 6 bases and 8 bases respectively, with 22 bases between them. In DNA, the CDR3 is TGTGCCAGCAGTAGCACAGGGAGGGCGCGTCGAGGCTACACCTTC. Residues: CASSSTGRARRGYTF.